This TCR beta chain appears in the sequencing data of a study of T cell repertoires in cytomegalovirus infection. TCRdb reprocessed the reads via MiXCR and lists one record per CDR3 protein. The table shows fewer than 350,000 distinct CDR3 sequences, with roughly a sixth occurring only once. CDR1 is MDHEN, CDR2 SYDVKM, per germline. This CDR3 is 13 amino acids long. Trimming stripped 3 bases from V and 7 bases from J, with 10 bases between. Material for sequencing was PBMCs. The origin of this receptor is a human donor in good health (CMV status not recorded). Some clones in this sample may be carry-over from other donors' samples. The chain combines TRBV28 with TRBJ1-5; D is unclear. CDR3 region: CASSFFGWQPQHF. CDR3 nucleotides: TGTGCCAGCAGTTTTTTTGGTTGGCAGCCCCAGCATTTT.